The 22 T cell receptor beta chains listed next were all sequenced from one sample in a study of T cells expressing NK-cell markers. TCRdb reprocessed the 5' RACE reads; each CDR3 protein has one entry and no DNA is given. The sample includes 350,000 to 450,000 distinct CDR3 sequences. Sequencing was performed on blood T cells: a sorted CD56 or NKG2C T cell subset, CD4+ or CD8+ T cells, or bulk PBMC T cells (not recorded which). The receptors here all came from a man aged 18 to 70 in good health.

This chain uses TRBV20-1 with TRBJ2-7; the D call of TRBD1 rests on TCRdb alone, since no DNA is present to check it. The length of the CDR3 is 17 residues. Germline lookup yields CDR1 DFQATT and CDR2 SNEGSKA (reference sequence). The CDR3 loop reads CSVRTGRRAGGSYEQYF.

The chain carries TRBV5-1 and TRBJ2-5; the D call from TCRdb, TRBD1, cannot be confirmed without DNA. The germline V gene has CDR1 SGHRS and CDR2 YFSETQ. The CDR3 contains 15 residues. CDR3 protein: CASSPGDRGRETQYF.

The rearrangement joins TRBV20-1 to TRBJ1-3. This CDR3 has 18 residues. CDR1 is DFQATT and CDR2 is SNEGSKA in the germline V gene (reference sequence). The CDR3 spells CSARVVFSEPYSGNTIYF.

V and J are TRBV29-1 and TRBJ2-7; TCRdb picks TRBD1, but there is no DNA to check that call. The CDR3 length is 14 residues. The germline CDR1 and CDR2 sequences are SQVTM and ANQGSEA. CDR3 loop: CSVVSRTHTYEQYF.

This CDR3 reads CASSQDRGNPFF. The chain uses TRBV14 and TRBJ2-1. This CDR3 has 12 amino acids. Per the germline V gene, CDR1 is SGHDN and CDR2 is FVKESK.

The rearrangement uses TRBV19 and TRBJ1-5; there is no DNA to check the TCRdb D call of TRBD1. Germline V gene data show CDR1 as LNHDA and CDR2 as SQIVND (reference sequence). This CDR3 has 14 residues. CDR3: CASSNGAGSSPQHF.

J is TRBJ2-1 and V is TRBV11-2; TCRdb reports TRBD1, a call that lacks DNA to check it against. This CDR3 spans 14 amino acids. The germline gives CDR1 SGHAT, CDR2 FQNNGV. The CDR3 sequence is CASSTLVQWAEQFF. Full variable domain (outside the CDR3, taken from reference TRBV11-2 and TRBJ2-1): EAGVAQSPRYKIIEKRQSVAFWCNPISGHATLYWYQQILGQGPKLLIQFQNNGVVDDSQLPKDRFSAERLKGVDSTLKIQPAKLEDSAVYLCASSTLVQWAEQFFGPGTRLTVL.

This rearrangement joins TRBV18 to TRBJ2-7. The CDR3 runs 12 residues. Germline CDR1 KGHSH, CDR2 LQKENI. The CDR3 spells CASSGRNYEQYF.

The genes are TRBV6-2 or TRBV6-3 and TRBJ2-7; the TRBD2 assignment by TCRdb is unverifiable without DNA. Germline V lookup: CDR1 MNHEY, CDR2 SVGEGT. This CDR3 region has 14 residues. The CDR3 reads CASSTRPQSYEQCF.

This rearrangement joins TRBV3-1 to TRBJ2-7; TCRdb outputs TRBD2, but without DNA this stays unchecked. This CDR3 is built from 15 residues. Germline CDR1 LGHDT, CDR2 YNNKEL (reference sequence). The CDR3 loop is CASSQDPLPRYEQYF.

V usage is TRBV7-8 and J usage is TRBJ2-1; TCRdb outputs TRBD2, but without DNA this stays unchecked. The CDR3 runs 17 residues. Germline assignment: CDR1 SGHVS and CDR2 FQNEAQ. CDR3 region: CASSLERVGLAGDEQFF.

The CDR3 here is CASSLGWGNGGYTF. This rearrangement joins TRBV7-2 to TRBJ1-2. CDR3 length: 14 residues. The germline V gene has CDR1 SGHTA and CDR2 FQGNSA.

The chain employs TRBV5-6 and TRBJ2-3; TCRdb's D gene call, TRBD1, goes unchecked for lack of DNA. CDR1 is SGHDT, CDR2 YYEEEE, per germline. The CDR3 covers 15 residues. The chain's CDR3 is CASRTGTGRADTQYF.

This chain joins TRBV4-2 and TRBJ1-2; TCRdb reports TRBD1, a call that lacks DNA to check it against. This CDR3 is built from 15 residues. CDR1 and CDR2 (germline): LGHNA, YNFKEQ. The CDR3: CASSETKDRVSSYTF.

The V gene is TRBV30, the J gene TRBJ1-2; TCRdb names TRBD1, which stays unverified in the absence of DNA. The CDR3 has 13 residues. Germline CDR1 and CDR2: GTSNPN and SVGIG (reference sequence). This CDR3 is CAWRAGAFYGYTF.

This chain connects TRBV5-1 to TRBJ2-7; as DNA is missing, the TRBD2 call by TCRdb cannot be tested. There are 14 residues in the CDR3. Germline CDR1 and CDR2: SGHRS and YFSETQ. The CDR3 spells CASSLRGGDYEQYF.

The CDR3 sequence is CASSYRTTETQYF. This chain links TRBV6-5 with TRBJ2-5; TCRdb lists TRBD2, though no DNA is available to test this call. Germline V gene lookup returns CDR1 MNHEY and CDR2 SVGAGI. This CDR3 region has 13 residues.

V gene TRBV6-1 combines with J gene TRBJ2-3; the TRBD2 assignment by TCRdb is unverifiable without DNA. Germline values: CDR1 MNHNS, CDR2 SASEGT. This CDR3 has 15 residues. The CDR3 protein is CASSDEGLPTDTQYF.

The CDR3 protein is CASSILNRGETQYF. J is TRBJ2-5 and V is TRBV19; with no DNA, the TCRdb D assignment of TRBD1 cannot be verified. CDR1 is LNHDA and CDR2 is SQIVND in the germline V gene (reference sequence). The CDR3 totals 14 residues. Filled out from reference TRBV19 and TRBJ2-5, the complete variable domain reads DGGITQSPKYLFRKEGQNVTLSCEQNLNHDAMYWYRQDPGQGLRLIYYSQIVNDFQKGDIAEGYSVSREKKESFPLTVTSAQKNPTAFYLCASSILNRGETQYFGPGTRLLVL.

V gene TRBV29-1 combines with J gene TRBJ1-1. The CDR3 extends over 13 amino acids. Germline V lookup: CDR1 SQVTM, CDR2 ANQGSEA. This CDR3 reads CSVDVQQNTEAFF.

V is TRBV28 and J is TRBJ2-1; TCRdb outputs TRBD1, but without DNA this stays unchecked. Looked up from germline, CDR1 is MDHEN and CDR2 is SYDVKM. The CDR3 is 15 amino acids. CDR3 sequence reads: CASTPLLNTYNEQFF.

The rearrangement links TRBV5-1 to TRBJ1-6; lacking DNA, the TRBD1 call made by TCRdb goes unchecked. Germline V gene sequence: CDR1 SGHRS, CDR2 YFSETQ. The CDR3 extends over 16 amino acids. The CDR3 sequence: CASSEEGGVRNSPLHF.